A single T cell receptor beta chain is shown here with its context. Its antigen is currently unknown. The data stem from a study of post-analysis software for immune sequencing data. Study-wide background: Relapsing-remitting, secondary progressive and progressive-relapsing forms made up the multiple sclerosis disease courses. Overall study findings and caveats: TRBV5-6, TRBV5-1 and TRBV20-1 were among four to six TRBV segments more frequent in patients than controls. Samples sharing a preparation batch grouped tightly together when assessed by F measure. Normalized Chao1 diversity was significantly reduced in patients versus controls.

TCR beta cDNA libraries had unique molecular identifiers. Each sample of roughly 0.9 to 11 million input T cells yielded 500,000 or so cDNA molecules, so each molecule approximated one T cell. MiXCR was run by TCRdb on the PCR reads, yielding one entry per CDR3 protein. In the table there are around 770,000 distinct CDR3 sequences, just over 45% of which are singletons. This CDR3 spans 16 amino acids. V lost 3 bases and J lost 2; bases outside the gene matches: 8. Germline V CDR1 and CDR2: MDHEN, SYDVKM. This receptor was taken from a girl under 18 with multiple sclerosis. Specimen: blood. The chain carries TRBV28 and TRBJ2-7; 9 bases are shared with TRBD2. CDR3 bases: TGTGCCAGCAGTTTGGGTGGGGGGACTAGCCCCTACGAGCAGTACTTC. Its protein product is CASSLGGGTSPYEQYF.